In its sample, the clone carrying this TCR beta chain was seen many times. This record comes from a study of metastatic and nonmetastatic thyroid tumors. Study-wide context: The comparison covered peripheral blood and tumor or nodule tissue in malignant and benign thyroid patients.

The germline V gene has CDR1 SGHDN and CDR2 FVKESK. CDR3 size: 13 residues. The V gene lost 0 bases and the J gene lost 3 bases, with 2 bases spanning the gap. How the authors handled the data: CDR3 was compared across clinicopathological groups, and the resulting differences were used to build a distant-metastasis classifier for papillary thyroid cancer. TCRdb reassembled clones from the PCR reads with MiXCR. TCRdb assigned the V and J calls; the authors' analysis was not used. Among approximately 90,000 clones listed, 8% to 9.5% were seen once. Each patient came to thyroid surgery without any prior treatment (of any kind).

The V gene is TRBV14, the J gene TRBJ2-2, with D uncertain. The sequence was obtained from a female donor with papillary thyroid cancer or a benign thyroid nodule (not recorded which). Some clones in this sample may be carry-over from other donors' samples. Material: blood. The CDR3: CASSQEDTGELFF. CDR3 coding DNA: TGTGCCAGCAGCCAAGAGGACACCGGGGAGCTGTTTTTT.